Described below is a single T cell receptor (beta chain) sequence and its context. Its antigen specificity is not known. The input lacks base qualities; no much larger clone sits a single base away. This record comes from a study of blood T cell repertoires in COVID-19 (dated by TCRdb to 2020 to 2022). Study-wide context: Samples from collaborators originated in the United States, Italy and Spain and spanned both the acute and convalescent phases of COVID-19. The material from the prospective study consisted of cDNA or gDNA derived from T cells, B-cell-depleted T cells, or PBMCs. Deeply sampled blood TCRbeta repertoires from subjects exposed to, actively infected with, or recovered from COVID-19 were included in the dataset. The repertoires were released in a freely available public database meant as a resource for research on the immune response to SARS-CoV-2. The samples were drawn from two sources: the first 160 participants of the ongoing ImmuneRACE study, and about 1,300 subjects contributed by 6 global collaborators. Nearly every sample came with metadata listing a de-identified subject ID, COVID-19 status, age in years and sex. Where available, HLA class I and class II types were obtained from metadata supplied by the sample provider rather than from assay-based typing.

The immunoSEQ Assay, a bias-controlled multiplex PCR, was used to amplify TCRbeta CDR3 regions from genomic DNA. The original pipeline was this. Nucleated cell counts per sample were estimated from amplification of reference gene primers within the assay. Sequence reads were collapsed and filtered to measure the absolute abundance of every unique TCRbeta CDR3 rearrangement. Productive Simpson clonality was computed per sample as the square root of Simpson's diversity index over productive rearrangements. Held by TCRdb, this immuneACCESS table contains in-frame sequences only and omits some clones. Under half of the omission traces to an unresolved V gene where checked; the cause of the rest is unknown. Clone size and V and J calls were adopted from that table, with D and trimming inferred from the DNA. This sample comprises fewer than 90,000 clones, roughly 80% of them detected only once. The ten top clones hold about half of the sample.

From the germline V gene, CDR1 is MGHRA and CDR2 is YSYEKL. The CDR3 holds 17 amino acids from the cysteine to the phenylalanine. The read is trimmed to its CDR3 DNA, 51 bases read in frame from base 1. Trimming removed 3 bases from V and 1 base from J; the gene matches leave 4 bases unexplained. Whole blood was collected in K2EDTA tubes by collaborating institutions according to the institutions' own protocols. For TCRbeta analysis, collaborators shipped samples in one of three forms: frozen whole blood, isolated PBMCs, or DNA extracted from either of those sample types. Broad study findings and their caveats: How much clinical and demographic metadata was included differed by source and by participant, and the metadata was provided uncurated.

Sequencing was done on a sample of peripheral blood. The chain is encoded by TRBV4-1 joined to TRBJ2-2; 11 junctional bases match TRBD2. This TCR derives from a human donor in a cohort sampled during active COVID-19. The nucleotide sequence is given as TGCGCCAGCAGCCAGGGACTAGCGGATTTGAACACCGGGGAGCTGTTTTTT. This encodes CASSQGLADLNTGELFF.